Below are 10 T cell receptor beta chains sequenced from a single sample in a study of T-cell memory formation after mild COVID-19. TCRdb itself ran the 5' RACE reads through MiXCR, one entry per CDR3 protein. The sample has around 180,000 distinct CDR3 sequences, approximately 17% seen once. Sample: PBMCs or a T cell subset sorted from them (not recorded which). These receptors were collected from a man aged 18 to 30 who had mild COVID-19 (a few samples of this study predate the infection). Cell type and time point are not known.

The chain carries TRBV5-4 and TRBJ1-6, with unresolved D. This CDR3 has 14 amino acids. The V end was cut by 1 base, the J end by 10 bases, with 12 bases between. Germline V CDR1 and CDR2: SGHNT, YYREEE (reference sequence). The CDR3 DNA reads TGTGCCAGCAGCTTGATCGACACTGGATCACCCCTCCACTTT. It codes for CASSLIDTGSPLHF.

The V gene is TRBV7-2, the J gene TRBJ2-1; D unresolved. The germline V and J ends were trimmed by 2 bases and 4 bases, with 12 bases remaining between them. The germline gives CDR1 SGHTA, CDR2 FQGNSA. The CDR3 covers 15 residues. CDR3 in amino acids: CASSLIPAGYNEQFF. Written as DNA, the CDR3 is TGTGCCAGCAGCTTAATACCCGCTGGGTACAATGAGCAGTTCTTC. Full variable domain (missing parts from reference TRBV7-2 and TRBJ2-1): GAGVSQSPSNKVTEKGKDVELRCDPISGHTALYWYRQSLGQGLEFLIYFQGNSAPDKSGLPSDRFSAERTGGSVSTLTIQRTQQEDSAVYLCASSLIPAGYNEQFFGPGTRLTVL.

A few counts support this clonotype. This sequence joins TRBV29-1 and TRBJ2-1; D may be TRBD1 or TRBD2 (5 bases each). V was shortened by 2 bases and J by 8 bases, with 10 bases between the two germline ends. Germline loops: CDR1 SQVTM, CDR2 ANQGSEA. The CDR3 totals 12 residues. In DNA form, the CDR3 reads TGCAGCGTTGAAATTCGAGGGGATGAGCAGTTCTTC. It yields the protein CSVEIRGDEQFF.

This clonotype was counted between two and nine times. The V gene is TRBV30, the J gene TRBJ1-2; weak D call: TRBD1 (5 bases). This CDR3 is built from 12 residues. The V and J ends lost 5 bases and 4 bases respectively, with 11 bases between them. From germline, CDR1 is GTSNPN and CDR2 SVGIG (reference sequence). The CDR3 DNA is TGTGCCTGGGGCAGGGTTACCTATGGCTACACCTTC. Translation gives CAWGRVTYGYTF.

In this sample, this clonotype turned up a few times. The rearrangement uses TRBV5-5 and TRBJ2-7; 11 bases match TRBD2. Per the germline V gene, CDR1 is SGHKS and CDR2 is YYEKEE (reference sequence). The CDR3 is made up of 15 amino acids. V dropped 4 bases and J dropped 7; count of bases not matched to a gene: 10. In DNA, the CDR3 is TGTGCCAGCAGCAGGGGACTAGCGGCATCTTGGGAGCAGTACTTC. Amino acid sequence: CASSRGLAASWEQYF.

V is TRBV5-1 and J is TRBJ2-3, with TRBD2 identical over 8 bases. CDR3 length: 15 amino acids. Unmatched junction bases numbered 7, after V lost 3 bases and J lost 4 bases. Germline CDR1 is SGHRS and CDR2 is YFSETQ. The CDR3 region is CASSSGTSGPDTQYF. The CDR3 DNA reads TGCGCCAGCAGCTCTGGCACTAGCGGCCCAGATACGCAGTATTTT.

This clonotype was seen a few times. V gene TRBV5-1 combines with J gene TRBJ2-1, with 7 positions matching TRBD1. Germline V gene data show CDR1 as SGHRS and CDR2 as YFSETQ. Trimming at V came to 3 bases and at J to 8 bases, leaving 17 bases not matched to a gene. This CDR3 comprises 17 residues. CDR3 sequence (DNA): TGCGCCAGCAGCTCGGCCGAGGATAGCAGGGGGTTGTATGAGCAGTTCTTC. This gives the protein CASSSAEDSRGLYEQFF.

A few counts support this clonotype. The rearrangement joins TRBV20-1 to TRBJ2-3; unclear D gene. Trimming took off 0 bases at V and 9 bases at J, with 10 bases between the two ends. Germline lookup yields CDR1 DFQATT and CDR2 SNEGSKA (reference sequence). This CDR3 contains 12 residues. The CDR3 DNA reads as TGCAGTGCTAGAGAGGGTACGGGCACGCAGTATTTT. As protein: CSAREGTGTQYF.

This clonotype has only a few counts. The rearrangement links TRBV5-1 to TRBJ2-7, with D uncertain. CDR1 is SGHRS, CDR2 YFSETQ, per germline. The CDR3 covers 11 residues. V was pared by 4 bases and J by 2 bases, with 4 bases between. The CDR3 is CASSGTYEQYF. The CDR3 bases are TGCGCCAGCAGCGGGACCTACGAGCAGTACTTC.

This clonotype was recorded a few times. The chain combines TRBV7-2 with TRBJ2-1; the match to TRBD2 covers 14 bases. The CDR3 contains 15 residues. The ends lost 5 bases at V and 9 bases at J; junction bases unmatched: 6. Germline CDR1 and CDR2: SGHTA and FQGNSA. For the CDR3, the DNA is TGTGCCAGCAGCCCGGGACTAGCGGGGGAGGTTGAGCAGTTCTTC. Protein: CASSPGLAGEVEQFF.